This TCR beta chain was obtained from a study of control samples from healthy donors and cancer patients. V was pared by 4 bases and J by 1 base, with 13 bases between. CDR3 size: 14 residues. CDR1 is GTSNPN, CDR2 SVGIG, per germline (reference sequence). Only in-frame clones appear in the TCRdb table, and some are missing; sequencing was by immunoSEQ multiplex PCR. The table shows 170,000 or so clones, with about 92% occurring only once. This sequence was found in a man younger than 40 in good health. Sequenced material: blood. This chain connects TRBV30 to TRBJ1-1; the D gene is possibly TRBD1 (5 bases). Here the CDR3 reads CAWTRRRGNTEAFF. CDR3 nucleotides: TGTGCCTGGACTCGAAGGAGGGGGAACACTGAAGCTTTCTTT.